A selection of T cell receptor beta chains follows, all from one sample in a study of blood T cells in healthy people across ages. TCRdb re-analysed the 5' RACE reads in MiXCR, keeping a single row per CDR3 protein. This table has about 1,500,000 distinct CDR3 sequences, around 42% appearing once. Material for sequencing was blood. The receptors stem from a young woman in good health. The CDR3 runs from the conserved cysteine through the conserved F or W. A D gene is named only where the DNA matches it firmly. Clone size is not always given. Where it is, it says once, few, many or a class for expanded clones.

>few|TRBJ2-1|TRBD2|TRBV28
CASSLGRLAGFGINEQFF
TGTGCCAGCAGTTTAGGCCGGCTAGCGGGCTTCGGGATCAATGAGCAGTTCTTC
>many|TRBJ2-1|TRBD2|TRBV29-1
CSVVGISGGFSYNEQFF
TGCAGCGTTGTTGGGATTAGCGGGGGGTTCTCCTACAATGAGCAGTTCTTC
>few|TRBJ1-4|-|TRBV27
CASSRYQGTTNEKLFF
TGTGCCAGCAGTCGATATCAGGGTACAACTAATGAAAAACTGTTTTTT
>few|TRBJ2-7|TRBD2|TRBV7-2
CASSPRLSSGYEQYF
TGTGCCAGCAGCCCCCGGCTATCTAGCGGATACGAGCAGTACTTC
>few|TRBJ2-7|-|TRBV2
CASRRRLDPIEQYF
TGTGCCAGCAGGCGAAGACTAGACCCCATCGAGCAGTACTTC
>-|TRBJ2-7|TRBD2|TRBV6-5
CASSSTIGGRAGGRGLYEQYF
TGTGCCAGCAGTTCCACTATAGGGGGGCGAGCGGGAGGGCGAGGCTTGTACGAGCAGTACTTC
>-|TRBJ2-3|-|TRBV15
CATSRVIQGYADTQYF
TGTGCCACCAGCAGAGTAATACAGGGATACGCAGATACGCAGTATTTT
>few|TRBJ2-5|-|TRBV9
CASSVVGSPGETQYF
TGTGCCAGCAGCGTAGTGGGGAGCCCCGGAGAGACCCAGTACTTC
>-|TRBJ2-1|TRBD2|TRBV3-1
CASSQRGGLYNEQFF
TGTGCCAGCAGCCAGCGGGGGGGCCTGTACAATGAGCAGTTCTTC
>few|TRBJ1-1|-|TRBV3-1
CASSQGSTVGGTEAFF
TGTGCCAGCAGCCAAGGCTCAACTGTAGGGGGGACTGAAGCTTTCTTT
>few|TRBJ2-7|-|TRBV3-1
CASSHGNYEQYF
TGTGCCAGCAGCCATGGAAACTACGAGCAGTACTTC
>-|TRBJ2-1|TRBD2|TRBV9
CASSVARGGRAPEQFF
TGTGCCAGCAGCGTAGCTCGAGGCGGGAGGGCCCCTGAGCAGTTCTTC
>few|TRBJ2-1|-|TRBV12-3/TRBV12-4
CASSWVGSNNEQFF
TGTGCCAGCAGTTGGGTCGGGTCAAACAATGAGCAGTTCTTC
>few|TRBJ2-5|TRBD1|TRBV28
CASKTLWTGNSGQYF
TGTGCCAGCAAAACCTTGTGGACAGGAAACTCAGGGCAGTACTTC
>-|TRBJ2-1|-|TRBV6-5
CASSYDLYNEQFF
TGTGCCAGCAGTTATGACCTATACAATGAGCAGTTCTTC
>-|TRBJ2-1|TRBD2|TRBV30
CAYSSGTRYNEQFF
TGTGCCTACTCGAGCGGGACCCGCTACAATGAGCAGTTCTTC
>once|TRBJ1-6|TRBD1|TRBV7-2
CASSGRTGRSPLHF
TGTGCCAGCAGCGGGCGGACAGGGAGGTCACCCCTCCACTTT
>-|TRBJ2-3|-|TRBV3-1
CASSQDRDLTDTQYF
TGTGCCAGCAGCCAAGACAGGGACCTAACAGATACGCAGTATTTT
>few|TRBJ2-1|-|TRBV20-1
CSGMGRLTYNEQFF
TGCAGTGGTATGGGGCGCCTTACCTACAATGAGCAGTTCTTC
>-|TRBJ1-6|-|TRBV4-2
CASRSGTYSPLHF
TGTGCCAGCAGAAGTGGGACCTATTCACCCCTCCACTTT
>-|TRBJ1-5|-|TRBV6-1
CAAGISADQPQHF
TGTGCCGCAGGGATCTCAGCTGATCAGCCCCAGCATTTT
>-|TRBJ1-2|-|TRBV30
CAWKGVGYGYTF
TGTGCCTGGAAAGGGGTGGGCTATGGCTACACCTTC
>-|TRBJ2-1|-|TRBV20-1
CSAVLTRLGSSYNEQFF
TGCAGTGCTGTTCTCACTAGGCTGGGGAGCTCCTACAATGAGCAGTTCTTC
>-|TRBJ2-1|-|TRBV20-1
CRAGGGSSYNEQFF
TGCAGGGCCGGAGGCGGTAGCTCCTACAATGAGCAGTTCTTC
>few|TRBJ2-1|-|TRBV4-1
CASSQFKEQFF
TGCGCCAGCAGCCAATTTAAAGAGCAGTTCTTC
>-|TRBJ2-5|TRBD2|TRBV28
CASSSPPAGRETQYF
TGTGCCAGCAGCTCCCCCCCAGCGGGGAGGGAGACCCAGTACTTC
>-|TRBJ2-1|-|TRBV21-1
CASSNSGPSPYNEQFF
TGTGCCAGCAGCAATTCCGGGCCCAGCCCCTACAATGAGCAGTTCTTC
>-|TRBJ1-1|TRBD1|TRBV5-1
CASSLGGTVPEAFF
TGCGCCAGCAGCTTGGGTGGGACAGTGCCTGAAGCTTTCTTT
>-|TRBJ1-6|TRBD1|TRBV10-3
CAISEQGGNSPLHF
TGTGCCATCAGTGAACAGGGGGGAAATTCACCCCTCCACTTT
>-|TRBJ2-7|TRBD2|TRBV12-3/TRBV12-4
CASSFGGRVDEQYF
TGTGCCAGCAGTTTCGGGGGGAGAGTTGACGAGCAGTACTTC
>-|TRBJ2-6|TRBD1|TRBV6-1
CASSDRGSSGANVLTF
TGTGCCAGCAGCGACAGGGGTTCATCTGGGGCCAACGTCCTGACTTTC
>-|TRBJ2-7|TRBD1|TRBV3-1
CASSQEPGTGAHEQYF
TGTGCCAGCAGCCAAGAGCCAGGGACAGGGGCCCACGAGCAGTACTTC
>-|TRBJ1-4|-|TRBV5-1
CASSSGTSTNEKLFF
TGCGCCAGCAGTTCAGGGACATCAACTAATGAAAAACTGTTTTTT
>few|TRBJ2-5|-|TRBV6-6
CAASLPQETQYF
TGTGCCGCCTCTCTCCCACAAGAGACCCAGTACTTC
>few|TRBJ1-2|-|TRBV29-1
CSVRQAYGYTF
TGCAGCGTTAGACAGGCCTATGGCTACACCTTC
>few|TRBJ2-3|TRBD2|TRBV2
CASSLQTSGRVDTQYF
TGTGCCAGCAGCCTCCAGACTAGCGGGAGGGTAGATACGCAGTATTTT
>-|TRBJ2-4|-|TRBV10-3
CAISETNLWAKNIQYF
TGTGCCATCAGTGAGACCAATTTGTGGGCCAAAAACATTCAGTACTTC
>few|TRBJ2-6|-|TRBV6-2/TRBV6-3
CASTRAVISSGANVLTF
TGTGCCAGCACCCGAGCGGTAATCTCCTCTGGGGCCAACGTCCTGACTTTC
>-|TRBJ2-7|-|TRBV7-2
CASSLETSSYEQYF
TGTGCCAGCAGCTTAGAGACTAGCTCCTACGAGCAGTACTTC
>-|TRBJ2-3|-|TRBV7-6
CASSLTGGQTDTQYF
TGTGCCAGCAGCTTAACCGGCGGCCAAACAGATACGCAGTATTTT
>-|TRBJ2-7|TRBD2|TRBV4-1
CASSQDKKAGVGGGLREQYF
TGCGCCAGCAGCCAAGATAAAAAAGCGGGAGTTGGTGGTGGACTACGCGAGCAGTACTTC
>-|TRBJ2-4|TRBD1|TRBV20-1
CSAVKQGETKNIQYF
TGCAGTGCTGTAAAACAGGGGGAGACCAAAAACATTCAGTACTTC
>many|TRBJ2-1|TRBD2|TRBV3-1
CASSQGLAGANEQFF
TGTGCCAGCAGCCAAGGACTAGCGGGGGCCAATGAGCAGTTCTTC
>-|TRBJ1-2|-|TRBV15
CATSRMQTGSYGYTF
TGTGCCACCAGCAGAATGCAAACAGGATCCTATGGCTACACCTTC
>-|TRBJ2-2|TRBD2|TRBV5-1
CASSRTSGSGELFF
TGCGCCAGCAGCCGGACTAGCGGCAGCGGCGAGCTGTTTTTT
>few|TRBJ2-5|-|TRBV4-1
CASSQGQFPQETQYF
TGCGCCAGCAGCCAAGGGCAATTTCCACAAGAGACCCAGTACTTC
>few|TRBJ2-5|TRBD1|TRBV20-1
CSASGQGAFYQETQYF
TGCAGTGCTTCGGGACAGGGAGCTTTCTACCAAGAGACCCAGTACTTC
>few|TRBJ2-4|-|TRBV10-2
CASSGAYEQDF
TGCGCCAGCAGTGGGGCCTACGAGCAGGACTTC
>-|TRBJ2-7|-|TRBV30
CAWSTGQHAYEQYF
TGTGCCTGGAGCACAGGCCAGCACGCCTACGAGCAGTACTTC
>few|TRBJ2-5|-|TRBV20-1
CSVWVETQYF
TGCAGTGTTTGGGTGGAGACCCAGTACTTC
>few|TRBJ2-1|-|TRBV27
CASSWKVGGNEQFF
TGTGCCAGCAGTTGGAAGGTGGGCGGCAATGAGCAGTTCTTC
>-|TRBJ2-1|-|TRBV5-6
CASSYYNNEQFF
TGTGCCAGCAGCTATTACAACAATGAGCAGTTCTTC
>-|TRBJ1-1|-|TRBV2
CASSTDLRGAEAFF
TGTGCCAGCAGTACCGACCTAAGAGGCGCTGAAGCTTTCTTT
>-|TRBJ2-3|TRBD2|TRBV20-1
CGASGGPDTQYF
TGCGGTGCTAGCGGGGGGCCGGATACGCAGTATTTT
>few|TRBJ2-7|-|TRBV20-1
CSARVSIYEQYF
TGCAGTGCTAGAGTTTCGATCTACGAGCAGTACTTC
>-|TRBJ2-1|-|TRBV4-1
CASSQERISEQFF
TGCGCCAGCAGCCAAGAGAGGATAAGCGAGCAGTTCTTC
>-|TRBJ2-4|-|TRBV28
CASTLEGVPKNIQYF
TGTGCCAGCACCCTAGAAGGGGTACCCAAAAACATTCAGTACTTC
>-|TRBJ2-3|TRBD2|TRBV4-2
CASSPDSAGTSGGPGTTQYF
TGTGCCAGCAGCCCGGATTCCGCCGGGACTAGCGGGGGGCCAGGGACTACGCAGTATTTT
>-|TRBJ1-1|-|TRBV20-1
CSATLTGMNTEAFF
TGCAGTGCTACCTTGACGGGGATGAACACTGAAGCTTTCTTT
>-|TRBJ1-5|-|TRBV20-1
CSATDSHSNQPQHF
TGCAGTGCTACGGACAGCCATAGCAATCAGCCCCAGCATTTT